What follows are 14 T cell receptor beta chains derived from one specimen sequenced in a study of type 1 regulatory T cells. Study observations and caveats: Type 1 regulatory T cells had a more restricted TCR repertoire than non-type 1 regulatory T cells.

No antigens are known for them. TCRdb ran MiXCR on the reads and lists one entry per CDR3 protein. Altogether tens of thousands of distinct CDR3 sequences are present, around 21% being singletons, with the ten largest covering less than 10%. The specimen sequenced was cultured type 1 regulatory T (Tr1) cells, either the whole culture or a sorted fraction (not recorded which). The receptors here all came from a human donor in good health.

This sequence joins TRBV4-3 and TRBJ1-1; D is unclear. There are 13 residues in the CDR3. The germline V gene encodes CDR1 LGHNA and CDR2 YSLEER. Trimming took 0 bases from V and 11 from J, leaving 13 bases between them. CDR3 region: CASSQDISMGAFF. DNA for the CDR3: TGCGCCAGCAGCCAAGACATCTCTATGGGGGCTTTCTTT.

CDR3 nucleotide sequence: TGCAGTGCTCCCAACCCCCCGGGCACCTACAATGAGCAGTTCTTC. Its protein is CSAPNPPGTYNEQFF. The chain is built from TRBV20-1 and TRBJ2-1; D unclear. Germline values: CDR1 DFQATT, CDR2 SNEGSKA (reference sequence). Between the trimmed V and J ends, which lost 5 bases and 2 bases, there was a span of 16 bases. The CDR3 is 15 residues long.

The CDR3: CASSQNGVSGEQYF. CDR3 in DNA: TGTGCCAGCAGCCAGAACGGGGTAAGTGGCGAGCAGTACTTC. The chain uses TRBV4-2 and TRBJ2-7, with a tentative D call TRBD2 (5 bases). Germline CDR1 reads LGHNA; CDR2 reads YNFKEQ. V gave up 3 bases and J gave up 6 bases, with 15 bases separating them. The CDR3 loop spans 14 amino acids.

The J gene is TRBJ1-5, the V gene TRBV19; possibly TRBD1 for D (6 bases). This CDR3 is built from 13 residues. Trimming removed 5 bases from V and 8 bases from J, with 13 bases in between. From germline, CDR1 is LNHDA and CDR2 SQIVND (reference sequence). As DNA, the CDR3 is TGTGCCAGTAGTCCTCAGGGGCGGAAGCCCCAGCATTTT. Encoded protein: CASSPQGRKPQHF. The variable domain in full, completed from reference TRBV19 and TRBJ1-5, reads DGGITQSPKYLFRKEGQNVTLSCEQNLNHDAMYWYRQDPGQGLRLIYYSQIVNDFQKGDIAEGYSVSREKKESFPLTVTSAQKNPTAFYLCASSPQGRKPQHFGDGTRLSIL.

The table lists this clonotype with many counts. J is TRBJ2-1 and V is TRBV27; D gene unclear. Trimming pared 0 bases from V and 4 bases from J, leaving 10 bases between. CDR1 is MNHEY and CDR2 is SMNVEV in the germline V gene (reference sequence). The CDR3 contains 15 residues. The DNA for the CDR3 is TGTGCCAGCAGTTTATCATGGAATAAATACAATGAGCAGTTCTTC. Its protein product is CASSLSWNKYNEQFF.

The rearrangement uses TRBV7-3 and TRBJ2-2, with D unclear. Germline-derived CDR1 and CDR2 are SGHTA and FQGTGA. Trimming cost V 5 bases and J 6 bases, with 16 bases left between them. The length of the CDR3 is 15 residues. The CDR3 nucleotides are TGTGCCAGCAGCCCTTATGCAAAAGTCGCCGGGGAGCTGTTTTTT. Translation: CASSPYAKVAGELFF.

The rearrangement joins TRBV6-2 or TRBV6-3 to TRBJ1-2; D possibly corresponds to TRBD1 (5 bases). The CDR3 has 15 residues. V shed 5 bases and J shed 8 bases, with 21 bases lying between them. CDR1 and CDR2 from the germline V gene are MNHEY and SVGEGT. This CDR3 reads CASSATGPPSRGYTF. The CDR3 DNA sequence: TGTGCCAGCAGTGCAACGGGACCACCCTCACGGGGCTACACCTTC.

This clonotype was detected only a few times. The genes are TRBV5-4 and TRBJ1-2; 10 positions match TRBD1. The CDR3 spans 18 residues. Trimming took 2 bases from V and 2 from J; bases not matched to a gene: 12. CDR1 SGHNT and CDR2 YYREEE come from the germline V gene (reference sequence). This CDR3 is CASSLGPGQGPYNYGYTF. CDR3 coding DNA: TGTGCCAGCAGCTTAGGGCCGGGACAGGGGCCTTACAACTATGGCTACACCTTC.

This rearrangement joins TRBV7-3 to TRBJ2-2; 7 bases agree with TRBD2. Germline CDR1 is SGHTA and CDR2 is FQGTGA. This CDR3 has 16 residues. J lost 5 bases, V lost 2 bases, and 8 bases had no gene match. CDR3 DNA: TGTGCCAGCAGCTTATCGGGCGGGAGTAATACCGGGGAGCTGTTTTTT. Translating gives CASSLSGGSNTGELFF. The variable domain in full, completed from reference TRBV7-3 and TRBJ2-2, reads GAGVSQTPSNKVTEKGKYVELRCDPISGHTALYWYRQSLGQGPEFLIYFQGTGAADDSGLPNDRFFAVRPEGSVSTLKIQRTERGDSAVYLCASSLSGGSNTGELFFGEGSRLTVL.

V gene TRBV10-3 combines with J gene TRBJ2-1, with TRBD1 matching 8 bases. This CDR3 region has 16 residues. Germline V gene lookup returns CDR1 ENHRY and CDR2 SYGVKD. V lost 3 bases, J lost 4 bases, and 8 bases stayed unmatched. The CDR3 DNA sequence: TGTGCCATCAGTGATCATAAGAGACAGGGGTACAATGAGCAGTTCTTC. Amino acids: CAISDHKRQGYNEQFF.

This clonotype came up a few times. This CDR3 reads CASSPLAGNEQFF. For the CDR3, the DNA is TGTGCCAGCAGCCCCCTCGCTGGCAATGAGCAGTTCTTC. The chain combines TRBV7-3 with TRBJ2-1; D gene ambiguous. Trimming shortened V by 5 bases and J by 6 bases, and 11 bases separated the two germline ends. CDR3 length: 13 amino acids. The germline CDR1 and CDR2 sequences are SGHTA and FQGTGA.

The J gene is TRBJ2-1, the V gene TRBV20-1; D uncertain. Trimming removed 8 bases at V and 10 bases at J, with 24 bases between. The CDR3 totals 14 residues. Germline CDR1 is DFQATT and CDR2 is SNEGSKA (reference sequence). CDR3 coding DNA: TGCAGTTCCCAGGCGGCTAGATTTTCGCGGGAGCAGTTCTTC. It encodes CSSQAARFSREQFF.

Written as DNA, the CDR3 is TGTGCCAGCAGCCAAGGCACTAGCTTTACCGGGGAGCTGTTTTTT. It encodes CASSQGTSFTGELFF. The chain couples TRBV3-1 to TRBJ2-2; maybe TRBD2 (6 bases). Germline V lookup: CDR1 LGHDT, CDR2 YNNKEL (reference sequence). Trimming stripped 1 base from V and 5 bases from J, with 11 bases between. CDR3 length equals 15 residues. The full variable domain, rest sourced from reference TRBV3-1 and TRBJ2-2, is DTAVSQTPKYLVTQMGNDKSIKCEQNLGHDTMYWYKQDSKKFLKIMFSYNNKELIINETVPNRFSPKSPDKAHLNLHINSLELGDSAVYFCASSQGTSFTGELFFGEGSRLTVL.

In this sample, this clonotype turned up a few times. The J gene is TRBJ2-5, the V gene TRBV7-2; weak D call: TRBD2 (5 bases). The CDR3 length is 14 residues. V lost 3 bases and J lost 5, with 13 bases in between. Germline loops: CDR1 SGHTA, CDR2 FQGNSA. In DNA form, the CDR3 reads TGTGCCAGCAGCTTCTCGCTAGCTCGTGAGACCCAGTACTTC. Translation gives CASSFSLARETQYF.